The 10 T cell receptor beta chains presented below share a single source sample, sequenced in a study of blood T cell repertoires in COVID-19. This table comes from immunoSEQ multiplex PCR, and its TCRdb copy is limited to in-frame clones, with some not included. The table includes about 120,000 clones, 85% detected once. Material for sequencing was peripheral blood. These TCRs come from a man older than 75 with active or convalescent COVID-19.

The CDR3 bases are TGTGCCAGTAGCAGGAGGGCAGGGGGTGCCCTATCTGGAAACACCATATATTTT. Translating gives CASSRRAGGALSGNTIYF. The chain is built from TRBV19 and TRBJ1-3, with 7 bases aligning to TRBD1. V was pared by 6 bases and J by 1 base, with 15 bases of the junction left unmatched. Germline values: CDR1 LNHDA, CDR2 SQIVND (reference sequence). The length of the CDR3 is 18 residues.

DNA of the CDR3: TGCGCCAGCAGCCAAGTCCGGGTTGCCACCTCGTACGAGCAGTACTTC. This gives the protein CASSQVRVATSYEQYF. The chain has TRBV4-1 and TRBJ2-7; D remains unclear. Trimming left V 1 base short and J 4 bases short, with 17 bases between. Germline assignment: CDR1 MGHRA and CDR2 YSYEKL. CDR3 length: 16 residues.

In the case of this clone: The sample carries other DNA sequences with the same CDR3. This sequence joins TRBV5-1 and TRBJ1-1; the match to TRBD1 covers 7 bases. The trim removed 0 bases at V and 2 bases at J, leaving 4 bases unmatched. CDR3 length equals 15 residues. Germline lookup yields CDR1 SGHRS and CDR2 YFSETQ. The CDR3 DNA reads TGCGCCAGCAGCTTGGGACAGGGTGCCAACACTGAAGCTTTCTTT. The encoded protein is CASSLGQGANTEAFF.

The chain joins TRBV30 to TRBJ1-1; 10 positions agree with TRBD1. CDR3 length: 14 residues. Germline assignment: CDR1 GTSNPN and CDR2 SVGIG (reference sequence). Germline trimming cut 3 bases from V and 7 bases from J; bases unmatched to any gene: 8. The CDR3 DNA is TGTGCCTGGAGCGGGGACAGGGGAAAGGTTGAAGCTTTCTTT. Its protein is CAWSGDRGKVEAFF.

The genes are TRBV28 and TRBJ2-7; D unresolved. The CDR3 runs to 13 residues. Germline CDR1 is MDHEN and CDR2 is SYDVKM. Deletions cut 3 bases from V and 2 bases from J, with 8 bases between. CDR3 sequence: CASSLRVAYEQYF. The CDR3 region has the DNA TGTGCCAGCAGTTTGCGAGTGGCCTACGAGCAGTACTTC. Full variable domain (rest looked up from reference TRBV28 and TRBJ2-7): DVKVTQSSRYLVKRTGEKVFLECVQDMDHENMFWYRQDPGLGLRLIYFSYDVKMKEKGDIPEGYSVSREKKERFSLILESASTNQTSMYLCASSLRVAYEQYFGPGTRLTVT.

The gene calls are TRBV23-1 and TRBJ2-2; 8 positions agree with TRBD1. TRBV23-1 is known as an ORF, though its function is uncertain. V shed 2 bases and J 0 bases; nucleotides not matched to a gene: 5. This CDR3 comprises 17 residues. The CDR3: CASSQIKQGANTGELFF. In DNA form, the CDR3 reads TGCGCCAGCAGTCAAATAAAACAGGGGGCGAACACCGGGGAGCTGTTTTTT.

The chain combines TRBV6-6 with TRBJ1-2; 10 bases are shared with TRBD1. This CDR3 is 15 amino acids long. After removal of 2 bases from V and 5 bases from J, the junction contained 5 bases not matched to a gene. CDR1 is MNHNY and CDR2 is SVGAGI in the germline V gene (reference sequence). This chain's CDR3 is CASSYLMGQGYGYTF. CDR3 nucleotides: TGTGCCAGCAGTTACCTAATGGGACAGGGGTATGGCTACACCTTC.

This chain joins TRBV30 and TRBJ1-1; no definite D call. Germline-derived CDR1 and CDR2 are GTSNPN and SVGIG (reference sequence). The CDR3 has 15 residues. Between the trimmed V and J ends, which lost 4 bases and 2 bases, there was a span of 17 bases. The CDR3 loop reads CAWNKSPAVNTEAFF. For the CDR3, the DNA is TGTGCCTGGAATAAATCCCCCGCAGTCAACACTGAAGCTTTCTTT. The whole variable domain, remainder taken from reference TRBV30 and TRBJ1-1, is SQTIHQWPATLVQPVGSPLSLECTVEGTSNPNLYWYRQAAGRGLQLLFYSVGIGQISSEVPQNLSASRPQDRQFILSSKKLLLSDSGFYLCAWNKSPAVNTEAFFGQGTRLTVV.

The V and J genes are TRBV4-2 and TRBJ2-2; 13 bases map to TRBD2. The V segment lost 0 bases and the J segment 0 bases; nucleotides outside the gene matches: 4. Looked up from germline, CDR1 is LGHNA and CDR2 is YNFKEQ. The CDR3 length is 19 residues. The CDR3 nucleotides are TGTGCCAGCAGCCAAGAACCGGGACTAGCGGGGACGAACACCGGGGAGCTGTTTTTT. It yields the protein CASSQEPGLAGTNTGELFF.

The chain has TRBV6-5 and TRBJ1-1, with 8 bases matching TRBD1. CDR3 size: 11 residues. The germline V gene has CDR1 MNHEY and CDR2 SVGAGI. V gave up 6 bases and J gave up 10 bases; unmatched junction bases: 4. The CDR3 reads CASRTTGGAFF. The CDR3 DNA sequence: TGTGCCAGCAGAACAACAGGGGGAGCTTTCTTT.